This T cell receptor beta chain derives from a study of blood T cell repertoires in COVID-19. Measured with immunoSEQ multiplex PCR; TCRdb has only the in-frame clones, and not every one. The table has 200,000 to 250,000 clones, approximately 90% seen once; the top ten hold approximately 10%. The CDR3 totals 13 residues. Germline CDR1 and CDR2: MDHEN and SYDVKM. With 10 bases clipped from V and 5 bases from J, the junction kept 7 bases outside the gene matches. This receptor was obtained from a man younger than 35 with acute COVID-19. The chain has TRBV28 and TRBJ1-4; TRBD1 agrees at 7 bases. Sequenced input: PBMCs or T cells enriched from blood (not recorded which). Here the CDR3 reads CATHDRVNEKLFF. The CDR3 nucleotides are TGTGCCACGCACGACAGGGTAAATGAAAAACTGTTTTTT.